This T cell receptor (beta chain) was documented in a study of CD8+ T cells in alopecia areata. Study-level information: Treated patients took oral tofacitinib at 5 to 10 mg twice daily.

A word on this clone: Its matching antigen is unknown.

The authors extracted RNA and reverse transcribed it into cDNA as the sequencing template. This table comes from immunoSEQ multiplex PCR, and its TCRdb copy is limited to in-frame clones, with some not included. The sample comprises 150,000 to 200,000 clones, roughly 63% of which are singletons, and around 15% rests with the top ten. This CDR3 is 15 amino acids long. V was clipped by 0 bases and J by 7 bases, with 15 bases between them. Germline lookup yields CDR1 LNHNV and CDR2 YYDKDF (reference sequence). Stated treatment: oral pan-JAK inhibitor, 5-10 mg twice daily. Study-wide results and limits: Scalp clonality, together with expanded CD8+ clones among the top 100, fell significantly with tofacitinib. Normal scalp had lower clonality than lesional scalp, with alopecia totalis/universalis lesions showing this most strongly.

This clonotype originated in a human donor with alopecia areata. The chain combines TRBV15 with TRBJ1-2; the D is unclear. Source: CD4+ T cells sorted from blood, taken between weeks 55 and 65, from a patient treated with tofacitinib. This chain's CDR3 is CATSRDLVHASGYTF. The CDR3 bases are TGTGCCACCAGCAGAGACCTGGTTCATGCCAGTGGCTACACCTTC.